This TCR beta chain was sequenced for a study of yellow fever vaccine responses in identical twins. Study-wide points: Twins' vaccine T cell responses reportedly seemed partly convergent and partly personalized.

As regards this clonotype: What it binds is unknown.

Germline CDR1 is SNHLY and CDR2 is FYNNEI. V lost 4 bases to trimming and J lost 1 base, with 10 bases between them. The length of the CDR3 is 14 residues. Each CDR3 protein gets one entry after TCRdb re-called the RT-PCR reads with MiXCR. The sample shows approximately 32,000 distinct CDR3 sequences, more than 50% of them seen only once. The specimen was T cells from blood (PBMCs), unsorted or a sorted subset (not recorded which), collected before or after yellow fever vaccination (not recorded which). This chain uses TRBV2 with TRBJ1-1; no firm D call. This receptor was obtained from a woman between 18 and 29 years old who received the yellow fever vaccine. The chain's CDR3 is CASSAERWNTEAFF. DNA of the CDR3: TGTGCCAGCAGTGCCGAACGTTGGAACACTGAAGCTTTCTTT.